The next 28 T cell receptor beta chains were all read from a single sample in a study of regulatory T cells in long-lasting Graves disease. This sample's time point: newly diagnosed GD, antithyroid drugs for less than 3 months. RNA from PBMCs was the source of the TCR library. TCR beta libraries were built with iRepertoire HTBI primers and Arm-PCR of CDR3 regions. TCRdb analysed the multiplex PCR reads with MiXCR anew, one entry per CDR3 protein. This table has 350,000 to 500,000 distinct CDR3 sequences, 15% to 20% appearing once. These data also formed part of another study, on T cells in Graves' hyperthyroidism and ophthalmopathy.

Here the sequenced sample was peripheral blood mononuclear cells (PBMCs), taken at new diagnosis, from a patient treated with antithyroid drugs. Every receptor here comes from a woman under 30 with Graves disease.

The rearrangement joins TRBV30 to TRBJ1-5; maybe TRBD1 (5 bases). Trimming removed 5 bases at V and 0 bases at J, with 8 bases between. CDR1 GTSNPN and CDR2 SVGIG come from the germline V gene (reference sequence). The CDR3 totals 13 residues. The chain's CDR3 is CAWRQNSNQPQHF. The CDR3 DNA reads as TGTGCCTGGCGACAGAATAGCAATCAGCCCCAGCATTTT.

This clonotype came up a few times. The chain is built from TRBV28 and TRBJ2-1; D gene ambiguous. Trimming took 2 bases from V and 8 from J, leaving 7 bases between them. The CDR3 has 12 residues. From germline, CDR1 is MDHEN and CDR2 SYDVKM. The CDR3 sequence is CASSLRAYEQFF. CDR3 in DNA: TGTGCCAGCAGTTTACGGGCCTATGAGCAGTTCTTC.

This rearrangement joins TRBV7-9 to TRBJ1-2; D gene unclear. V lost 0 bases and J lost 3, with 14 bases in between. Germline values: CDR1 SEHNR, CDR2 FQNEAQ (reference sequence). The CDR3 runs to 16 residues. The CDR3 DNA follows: TGTGCCAGCAGCTTAGCGTTATCACTTATGCACTATGGCTACACCTTC. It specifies CASSLALSLMHYGYTF.

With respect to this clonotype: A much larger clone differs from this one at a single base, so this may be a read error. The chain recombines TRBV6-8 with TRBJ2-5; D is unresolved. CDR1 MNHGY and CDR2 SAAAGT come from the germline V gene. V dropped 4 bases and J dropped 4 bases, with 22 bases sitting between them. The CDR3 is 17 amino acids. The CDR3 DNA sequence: TGTGCCAGCAGTTTATTCGAAAGCGAGACGTTACCAGAGACCCAGTACTTC. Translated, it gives CASSLFESETLPETQYF.

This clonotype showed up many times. The CDR3 is CASSEQGSETQYF. Written as DNA, the CDR3 is TGTGCCAGCTCAGAACAGGGTTCGGAGACCCAGTACTTC. The genes are TRBV18 and TRBJ2-5; possible D gene TRBD1, 6 bases. Per the germline V gene, CDR1 is KGHSH and CDR2 is LQKENI. Deletions cut 5 bases from V and 5 bases from J, with 12 bases between. There are 13 residues in the CDR3.

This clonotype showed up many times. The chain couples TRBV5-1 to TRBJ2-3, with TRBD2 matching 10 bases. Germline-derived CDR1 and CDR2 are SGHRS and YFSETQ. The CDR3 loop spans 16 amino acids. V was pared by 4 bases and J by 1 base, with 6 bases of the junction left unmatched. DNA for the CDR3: TGCGCCAGCAGCACAGCCGGGACTAGCGGCACAGATACGCAGTATTTT. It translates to CASSTAGTSGTDTQYF. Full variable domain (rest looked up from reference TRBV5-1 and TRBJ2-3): KAGVTQTPRYLIKTRGQQVTLSCSPISGHRSVSWYQQTPGQGLQFLFEYFSETQRNKGNFPGRFSGRQFSNSRSEMNVSTLELGDSALYLCASSTAGTSGTDTQYFGPGTRLTVL.

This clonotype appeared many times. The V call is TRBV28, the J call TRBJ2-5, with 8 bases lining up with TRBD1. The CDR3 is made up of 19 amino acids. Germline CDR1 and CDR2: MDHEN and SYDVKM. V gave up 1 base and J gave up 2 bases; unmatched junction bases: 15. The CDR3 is CASSLSAGQGRSQQETQYF. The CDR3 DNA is TGTGCCAGCAGTTTATCTGCCGGACAGGGTCGTTCCCAGCAAGAGACCCAGTACTTC. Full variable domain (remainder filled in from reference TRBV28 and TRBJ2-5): DVKVTQSSRYLVKRTGEKVFLECVQDMDHENMFWYRQDPGLGLRLIYFSYDVKMKEKGDIPEGYSVSREKKERFSLILESASTNQTSMYLCASSLSAGQGRSQQETQYFGPGTRLLVL.

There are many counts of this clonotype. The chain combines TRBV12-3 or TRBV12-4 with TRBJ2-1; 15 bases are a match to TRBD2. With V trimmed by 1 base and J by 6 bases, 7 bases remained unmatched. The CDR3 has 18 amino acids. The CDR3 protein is CASSLDGTSGGRANEQFF. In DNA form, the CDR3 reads TGTGCCAGCAGTTTAGATGGGACTAGCGGGGGGAGGGCCAATGAGCAGTTCTTC.

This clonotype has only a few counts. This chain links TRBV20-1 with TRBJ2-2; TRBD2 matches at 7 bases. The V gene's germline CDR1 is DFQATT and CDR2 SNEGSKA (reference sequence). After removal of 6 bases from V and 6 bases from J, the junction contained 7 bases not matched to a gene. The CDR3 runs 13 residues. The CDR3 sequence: CSAPVLAAGELFF. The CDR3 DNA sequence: TGCAGTGCCCCGGTTCTAGCGGCCGGGGAGCTGTTTTTT.

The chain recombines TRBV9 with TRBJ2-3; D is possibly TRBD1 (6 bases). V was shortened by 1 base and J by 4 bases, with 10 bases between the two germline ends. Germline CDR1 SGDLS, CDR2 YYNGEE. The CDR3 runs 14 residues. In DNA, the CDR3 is TGTGCCAGCAGCGTAAATCCAGGGGCAGATACGCAGTATTTT. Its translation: CASSVNPGADTQYF.

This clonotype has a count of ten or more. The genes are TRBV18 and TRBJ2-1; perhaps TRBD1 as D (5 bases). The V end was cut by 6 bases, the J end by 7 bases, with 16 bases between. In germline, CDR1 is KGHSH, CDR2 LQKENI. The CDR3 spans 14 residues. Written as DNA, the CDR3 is TGTGCCAGCTCCCGTGGCCAGGGTGGGAATGAGCAGTTCTTC. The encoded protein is CASSRGQGGNEQFF.

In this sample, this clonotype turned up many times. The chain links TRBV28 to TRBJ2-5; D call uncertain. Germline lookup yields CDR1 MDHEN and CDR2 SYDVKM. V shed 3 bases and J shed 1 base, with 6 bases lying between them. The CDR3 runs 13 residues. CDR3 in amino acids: CASSFYSQETQYF. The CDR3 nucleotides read TGTGCCAGCAGTTTTTACTCCCAAGAGACCCAGTACTTC. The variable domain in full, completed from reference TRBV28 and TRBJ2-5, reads DVKVTQSSRYLVKRTGEKVFLECVQDMDHENMFWYRQDPGLGLRLIYFSYDVKMKEKGDIPEGYSVSREKKERFSLILESASTNQTSMYLCASSFYSQETQYFGPGTRLLVL.

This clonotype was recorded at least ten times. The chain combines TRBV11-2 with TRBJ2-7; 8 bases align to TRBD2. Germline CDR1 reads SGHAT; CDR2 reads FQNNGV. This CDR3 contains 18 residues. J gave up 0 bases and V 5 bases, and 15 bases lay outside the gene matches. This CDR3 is CASSRTSSISGISYEQYF. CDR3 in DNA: TGTGCCAGCAGCCGCACCTCTTCCATTAGCGGGATCTCCTACGAGCAGTACTTC.

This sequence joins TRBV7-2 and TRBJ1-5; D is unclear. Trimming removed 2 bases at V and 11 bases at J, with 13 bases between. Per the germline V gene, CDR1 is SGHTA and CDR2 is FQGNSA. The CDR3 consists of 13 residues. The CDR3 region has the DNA TGTGCCAGCAGCTTACAGACGAATCAAGCCCAGCATTTT. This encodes CASSLQTNQAQHF.

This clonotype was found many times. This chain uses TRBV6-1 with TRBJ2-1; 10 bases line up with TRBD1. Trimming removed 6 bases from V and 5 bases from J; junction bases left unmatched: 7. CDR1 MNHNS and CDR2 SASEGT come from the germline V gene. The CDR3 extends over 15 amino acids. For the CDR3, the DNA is TGTGCCAGCAGCGGGGGACAGGGGAGAAACAATGAGCAGTTCTTC. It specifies CASSGGQGRNNEQFF.

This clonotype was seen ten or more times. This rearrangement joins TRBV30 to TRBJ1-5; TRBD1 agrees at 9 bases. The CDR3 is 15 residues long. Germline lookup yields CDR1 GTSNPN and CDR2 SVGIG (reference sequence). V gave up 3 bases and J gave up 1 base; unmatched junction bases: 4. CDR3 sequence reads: CAWRKQGASNQPQHF. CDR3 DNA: TGTGCCTGGAGAAAACAGGGGGCGAGCAATCAGCCCCAGCATTTT.

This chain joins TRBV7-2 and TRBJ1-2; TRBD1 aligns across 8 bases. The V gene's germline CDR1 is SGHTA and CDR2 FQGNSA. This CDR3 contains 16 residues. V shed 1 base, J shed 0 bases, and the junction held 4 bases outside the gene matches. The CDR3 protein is CASSLGQQGANYGYTF. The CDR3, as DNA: TGTGCCAGCAGCTTAGGACAACAGGGGGCTAACTATGGCTACACCTTC.

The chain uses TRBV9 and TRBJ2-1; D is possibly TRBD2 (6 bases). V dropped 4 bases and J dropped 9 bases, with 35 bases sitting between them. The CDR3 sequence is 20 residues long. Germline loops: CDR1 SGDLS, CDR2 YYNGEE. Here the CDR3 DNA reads TGTGCCAGCAGCTTGTCCGCCCCTGGTTTTAGCGGAGCCACCGGGGGTGAGCAGTTCTTC. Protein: CASSLSAPGFSGATGGEQFF.

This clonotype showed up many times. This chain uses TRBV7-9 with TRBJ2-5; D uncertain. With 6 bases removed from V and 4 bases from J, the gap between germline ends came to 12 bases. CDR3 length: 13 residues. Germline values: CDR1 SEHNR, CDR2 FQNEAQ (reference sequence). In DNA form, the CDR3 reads TGTGCCAGCAGATCTGGGCCAGCAGAGACCCAGTACTTC. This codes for CASRSGPAETQYF.

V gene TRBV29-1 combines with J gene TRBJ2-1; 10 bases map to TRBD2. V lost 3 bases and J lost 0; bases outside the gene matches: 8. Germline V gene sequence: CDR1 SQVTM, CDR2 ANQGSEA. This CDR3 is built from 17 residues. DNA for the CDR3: TGCAGCGTTGAGGCTAGCGGGAGTCTAAGCTCCTACAATGAGCAGTTCTTC. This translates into CSVEASGSLSSYNEQFF.

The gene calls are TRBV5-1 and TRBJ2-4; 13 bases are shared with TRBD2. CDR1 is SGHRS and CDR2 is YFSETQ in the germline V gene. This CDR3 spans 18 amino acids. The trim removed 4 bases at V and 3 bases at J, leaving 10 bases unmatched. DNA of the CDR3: TGCGCCAGCAGCAGGACTAGCGGGAGTGAGTGGGGCAAAAACATTCAGTACTTC. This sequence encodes CASSRTSGSEWGKNIQYF.

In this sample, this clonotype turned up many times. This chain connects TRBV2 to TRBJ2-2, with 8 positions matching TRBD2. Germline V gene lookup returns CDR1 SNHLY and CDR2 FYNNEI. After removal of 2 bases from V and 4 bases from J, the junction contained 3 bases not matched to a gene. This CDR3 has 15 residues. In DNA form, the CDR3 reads TGTGCCAGCAGTGAAACTAGCGGATCCACCGGGGAGCTGTTTTTT. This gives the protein CASSETSGSTGELFF.

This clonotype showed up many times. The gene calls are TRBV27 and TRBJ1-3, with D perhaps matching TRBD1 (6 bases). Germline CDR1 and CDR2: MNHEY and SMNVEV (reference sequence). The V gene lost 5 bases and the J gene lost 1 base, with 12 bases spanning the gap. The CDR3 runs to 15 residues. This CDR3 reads CASSIQGTSGNTIYF. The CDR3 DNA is TGTGCCAGCAGTATACAGGGAACTTCTGGAAACACCATATATTTT.

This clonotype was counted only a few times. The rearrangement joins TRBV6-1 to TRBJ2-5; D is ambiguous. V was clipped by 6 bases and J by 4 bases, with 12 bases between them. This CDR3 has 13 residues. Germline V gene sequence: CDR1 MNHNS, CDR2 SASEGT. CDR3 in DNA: TGTGCCAGCAGCCCAGTGAACCGAGAGACCCAGTACTTC. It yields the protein CASSPVNRETQYF.

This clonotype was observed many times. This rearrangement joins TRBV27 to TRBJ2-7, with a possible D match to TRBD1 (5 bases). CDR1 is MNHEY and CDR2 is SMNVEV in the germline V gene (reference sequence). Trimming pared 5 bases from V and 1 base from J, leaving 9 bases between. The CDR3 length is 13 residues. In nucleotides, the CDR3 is TGTGCCAGCAGTACGACAGTTTCCTACGAGCAGTACTTC. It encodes CASSTTVSYEQYF.

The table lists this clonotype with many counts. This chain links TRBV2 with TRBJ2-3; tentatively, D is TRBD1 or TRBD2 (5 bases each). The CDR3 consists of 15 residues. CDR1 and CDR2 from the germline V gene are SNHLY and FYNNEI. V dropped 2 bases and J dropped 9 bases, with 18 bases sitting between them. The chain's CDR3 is CASSEPLGVAQTQYF. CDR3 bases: TGTGCCAGCAGTGAACCCCTAGGGGTAGCGCAGACGCAGTATTTT.

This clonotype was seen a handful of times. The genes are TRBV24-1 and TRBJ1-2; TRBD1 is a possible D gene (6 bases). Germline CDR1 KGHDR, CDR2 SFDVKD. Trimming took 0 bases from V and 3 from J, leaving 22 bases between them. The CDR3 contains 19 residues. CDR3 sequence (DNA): TGTGCCACCAGTGATTTGGGACAGACCTCGGGGAAACCCCACTATGGCTACACCTTC. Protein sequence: CATSDLGQTSGKPHYGYTF.

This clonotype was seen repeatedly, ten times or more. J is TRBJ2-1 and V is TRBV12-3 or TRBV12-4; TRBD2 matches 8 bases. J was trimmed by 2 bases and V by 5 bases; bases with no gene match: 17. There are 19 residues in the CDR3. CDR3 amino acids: CASSLGLALRNLPYNEQFF. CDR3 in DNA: TGTGCCAGCAGTCTAGGACTAGCCTTACGAAACCTTCCCTACAATGAGCAGTTCTTC.